The next 11 T cell receptor beta chains were all read from a single sample in a study of memory CD4+ T cells and cytomegalovirus serostatus. The sort gate was single viable CD3+CD4+CD8-CD45RO+ cells for memory CD4+ T cells. Data came from immunoSEQ multiplex PCR; TCRdb stores just in-frame clones and leaves some out. The repertoire holds about 61,000 clones, with about three quarters as singletons. The specimen was memory CD4+ T cells from blood. The origin of the receptors is an adult in good health and CMV-seronegative. Some clones in this sample may be carry-over from other donors' samples.

The chain joins TRBV30 to TRBJ1-3; no firm D call. V shed 0 bases and J shed 0 bases, with 12 bases lying between them. CDR1 and CDR2 (germline): GTSNPN, SVGIG (reference sequence). The CDR3 extends over 16 amino acids. The DNA for the CDR3 is TGTGCCTGGAGTGTACGTCTTCTACGCTCTGGAAACACCATATATTTT. It codes for CAWSVRLLRSGNTIYF.

The chain uses TRBV10-3 and TRBJ1-5; D not resolved. V gave up 2 bases and J gave up 5 bases, with 10 bases separating them. The CDR3 extends over 14 amino acids. Germline CDR1 ENHRY, CDR2 SYGVKD. CDR3 protein: CAISEGGLDQPQHF. The CDR3 coding sequence is TGTGCCATCAGTGAGGGCGGATTGGATCAGCCCCAGCATTTT.

The chain joins TRBV7-9 to TRBJ2-7, with TRBD1 matching over 9 bases. The CDR3 sequence is 15 residues long. Germline assignment: CDR1 SEHNR and CDR2 FQNEAQ (reference sequence). V shed 1 base and J 0 bases; nucleotides not matched to a gene: 1. CDR3 bases: TGTGCCAGCAGCTTAGGGGACAGGGTCTCCTACGAGCAGTACTTC. Translating it yields CASSLGDRVSYEQYF.

This chain links TRBV18 with TRBJ2-5, with D possibly being TRBD1 (6 bases). The ends were cut back, 1 base at V and 5 bases at J, with 11 bases in the middle. CDR1 is KGHSH and CDR2 is LQKENI in the germline V gene. The CDR3 is made up of 14 amino acids. CDR3 nucleotides: TGTGCCAGCTCACCACTGGGGCAGGGGGAGACCCAGTACTTC. It translates to CASSPLGQGETQYF.

This chain's CDR3 is CASSLNGYEQYF. The CDR3 DNA follows: TGTGCCAGCAGTTTAAACGGATACGAGCAGTACTTC. V is TRBV28 and J is TRBJ2-7; D unresolved. Trimming removed 2 bases at V and 4 bases at J, with 6 bases between. The CDR3 totals 12 residues. Per germline, CDR1 MDHEN and CDR2 SYDVKM.

The chain combines TRBV28 with TRBJ1-5; 10 bases match TRBD1. CDR3 size: 15 residues. Germline V gene lookup returns CDR1 MDHEN and CDR2 SYDVKM. The V segment lost 5 bases and the J segment 7 bases; nucleotides outside the gene matches: 8. The CDR3 region is CASSTPGTGVQPQHF. The CDR3 coding sequence is TGTGCCAGCAGTACGCCCGGGACAGGGGTACAGCCCCAGCATTTT.

The count of this clone is one. This chain joins TRBV5-4 and TRBJ1-1; no reliable D call. CDR1 and CDR2 from the germline V gene are SGHNT and YYREEE (reference sequence). Trimming left V 4 bases short and J 5 bases short, with 15 bases between. The CDR3 length is 14 residues. CDR3 region: CASSPESVRTEAFF. The CDR3 region has the DNA TGTGCCAGCAGCCCGGAATCCGTCCGGACTGAAGCTTTCTTT. Variable domain in full (rest from reference TRBV5-4 and TRBJ1-1): ETGVTQSPTHLIKTRGQQVTLRCSSQSGHNTVSWYQQALGQGPQFIFQYYREEENGRGNFPPRFSGLQFPNYSSELNVNALELDDSALYLCASSPESVRTEAFFGQGTRLTVV.

The genes are TRBV6-1 and TRBJ2-1; tentatively, D is TRBD2 (5 bases). The germline V gene has CDR1 MNHNS and CDR2 SASEGT. The CDR3 is 12 residues long. The germline V and J ends were trimmed by 8 bases and 7 bases, with 12 bases remaining between them. The CDR3 sequence: CASSRDRNEQFF. The CDR3 nucleotides read TGTGCCAGCTCTCGGGATAGGAATGAGCAGTTCTTC.

The chain uses TRBV28 and TRBJ1-4, with D unclear. CDR3 length: 11 residues. The ends were cut back, 2 bases at V and 14 bases at J, with 9 bases in the middle. Germline V gene data show CDR1 as MDHEN and CDR2 as SYDVKM. The CDR3 DNA follows: TGTGCCAGCAGTTTAAGAAAGAGCCTGTTTTTT. It yields the protein CASSLRKSLFF.

The CDR3 sequence: CPQETQYF. As DNA, the CDR3 is TGCCCCCAAGAGACCCAGTACTTC. V and J are TRBV21-1 and TRBJ2-5. TRBV21-1 is a recognized pseudogene. The CDR3 runs to 8 residues.

The genes are TRBV29-1 and TRBJ2-7, with TRBD1 matching 8 bases. Germline CDR1 reads SQVTM; CDR2 reads ANQGSEA. Trimming removed 4 bases from V and 2 bases from J; junction bases left unmatched: 7. The CDR3 has 14 amino acids. Written as DNA, the CDR3 is TGCAGCGTTGTGATAGACAGGGGAACCTACGAGCAGTACTTC. It codes for CSVVIDRGTYEQYF.